This T cell receptor beta chain originates from a study of T cells in localized non-small cell lung cancer. The CDR3 contains 13 residues. Germline V gene lookup returns CDR1 KGHSH and CDR2 LQKENI. The ends were cut back, 0 bases at V and 0 bases at J, with 3 bases in the middle. Sequenced by immunoSEQ multiplex PCR; TCRdb stores in-frame clones only, minus some. The repertoire has about 60,000 clones, almost 90% of them found once; the top ten carry 1.5% to 2%. The rearrangement links TRBV18 to TRBJ2-7; D not resolved. The source of this sequence is a woman aged 35-75 years with stage I lung adenocarcinoma. Here the sequenced sample was peripheral blood, taken before any cancer treatment. The CDR3 DNA sequence: TGTGCCAGCTCACCACCGAGCTCCTACGAGCAGTACTTC. This gives the protein CASSPPSSYEQYF.